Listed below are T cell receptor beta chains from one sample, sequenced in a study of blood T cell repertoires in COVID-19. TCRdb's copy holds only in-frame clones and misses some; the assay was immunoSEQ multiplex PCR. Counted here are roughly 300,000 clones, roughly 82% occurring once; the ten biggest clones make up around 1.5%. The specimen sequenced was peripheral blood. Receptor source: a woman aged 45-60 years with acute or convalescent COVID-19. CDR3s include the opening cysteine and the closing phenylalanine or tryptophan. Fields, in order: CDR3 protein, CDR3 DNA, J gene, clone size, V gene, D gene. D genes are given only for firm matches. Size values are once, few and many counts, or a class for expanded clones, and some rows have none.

CASSQDRSGRETQYF	TGCGCCAGCAGCCAAGATCGTAGCGGGAGAGAGACCCAGTACTTC	TRBJ2-5	.	TRBV4-3	TRBD2
CASSSIGAKNIQYF	TGTGCCAGTAGCTCAATTGGCGCCAAAAACATTCAGTACTTC	TRBJ2-4	few	TRBV19	.
CASSESIRFGTSGRGSSYNEQFF	TGCGCCAGCAGTGAGTCTATTCGCTTTGGGACTAGCGGGAGGGGGAGCTCCTACAATGAGCAGTTCTTC	TRBJ2-1	.	TRBV10-1	TRBD2
CASSLVRTGGYGYTF	TGTGCCAGCAGTTTAGTTAGGACAGGGGGCTATGGCTACACCTTC	TRBJ1-2	.	TRBV28	TRBD1
CASSVGGQGAYEQYF	TGTGCCAGCAGCGTAGGGGGGCAGGGGGCCTACGAGCAGTACTTC	TRBJ2-7	.	TRBV9	TRBD1
CASSLSRPLAGGTEAFF	TGCGCCAGCAGCTTGTCTCGGCCCCTGGCGGGGGGCACTGAAGCTTTCTTT	TRBJ1-1	once	TRBV5-1	.
CAISGDTGAYEQYF	TGTGCCATCAGTGGTGATACGGGGGCCTACGAGCAGTACTTC	TRBJ2-7	.	TRBV10-3	.
CASSQELAGAGGELFF	TGCGCCAGCAGCCAAGAACTAGCGGGAGCTGGCGGGGAGCTGTTTTTT	TRBJ2-2	.	TRBV4-1	TRBD2
CATSGGIGYTF	TGTGCCACCAGTGGAGGGATTGGCTACACCTTC	TRBJ1-2	.	TRBV24-1	.
CASSQGQRGRNYGYTF	TGTGCCAGCAGCCAAGGTCAGCGGGGTCGAAACTATGGCTACACCTTC	TRBJ1-2	few	TRBV3-1/TRBV3-2	.
CASSLLGRESGVGQYF	TGTGCCAGCAGTTTATTAGGGCGGGAGTCGGGAGTGGGGCAGTACTTC	TRBJ2-7	.	TRBV28	TRBD2
CASTRGTSGQETQYF	TGTGCCAGCACCAGGGGAACTAGCGGGCAAGAGACCCAGTACTTC	TRBJ2-5	.	TRBV5-8	TRBD2
CSGAARDRVLAGYYNEQFF	TGCAGCGGAGCTGCTCGGGACAGGGTTCTAGCGGGCTACTACAATGAGCAGTTCTTC	TRBJ2-1	.	TRBV29-1	.
CASSSGTSGMSRDTQYF	TGTGCCAGCAGCTCCGGGACTAGCGGGATGTCACGGGATACGCAGTATTTT	TRBJ2-3	.	TRBV7-3	TRBD2
CASSIRDYTGELFF	TGTGCCAGTAGTATCCGGGACTACACCGGGGAGCTGTTTTTT	TRBJ2-2	.	TRBV19	.
CASSLQGARDTEAFF	TGTGCCAGCAGCTTACAGGGGGCAAGAGACACTGAAGCTTTCTTT	TRBJ1-1	.	TRBV7-2	TRBD1
CASRSGDHEQFF	TGTGCCAGCCGGAGCGGTGATCATGAGCAGTTCTTC	TRBJ2-1	.	TRBV6-5	.
CASSQERGSLDYGYTF	TGTGCCAGCAGCCAAGAACGGGGTTCGCTGGACTATGGCTACACCTTC	TRBJ1-2	.	TRBV4-2	.
CASSFRGVNEKLFF	TGTGCCAGCAGTTTCCGGGGAGTCAATGAAAAACTGTTTTTT	TRBJ1-4	once	TRBV28	.
CASSGEPHTQYF	TGTGCCAGCAGCGGGGAGCCACATACGCAGTATTTT	TRBJ2-3	.	TRBV9	.
CASSSWTGLNEQFF	TGTGCCAGCAGCTCTTGGACAGGGTTGAATGAGCAGTTCTTC	TRBJ2-1	.	TRBV7-2	TRBD1
CASSVPDPTGDLAQPQHF	TGTGCCAGCAGCGTACCAGACCCAACAGGGGATTTGGCTCAGCCCCAGCATTTT	TRBJ1-5	.	TRBV9	TRBD1
CASSRTSGSSYEQYF	TGTGCCAGTAGTCGGACTAGCGGCAGCTCCTACGAGCAGTACTTC	TRBJ2-7	.	TRBV19	TRBD2
CASSLRLAGVSSYEQYF	TGTGCCAGCAGTTTACGGCTAGCGGGAGTCAGCTCCTACGAGCAGTACTTC	TRBJ2-7	once	TRBV27	TRBD2
CASSPLTGTTSLNEQFF	TGTGCCAGCTCACCTCTTACCGGGACGACTAGCCTCAATGAGCAGTTCTTC	TRBJ2-1	.	TRBV18	TRBD2
CASSLVPSGQETQYF	TGTGCCAGCAGCTTAGTCCCTAGCGGACAAGAGACCCAGTACTTC	TRBJ2-5	few	TRBV7-9	TRBD2
CASSVPPDTQYF	TGTGCCAGCAGCGTACCCCCGGATACGCAGTATTTT	TRBJ2-3	.	TRBV9	.
CASRAVGTGNRGDEQYF	TGTGCCAGCAGGGCAGTCGGGACAGGGAACCGAGGAGACGAGCAGTACTTC	TRBJ2-7	.	TRBV9	TRBD1
CASSSPRTGIYEQYF	TGTGCCAGCAGTTCCCCTCGGACGGGAATTTACGAGCAGTACTTC	TRBJ2-7	.	TRBV28	.